These 12 T cell receptor beta chains originate from one sample sequenced in a study of tumour-infiltrating T cells in Burkitt lymphoma. The table came from immunoSEQ multiplex PCR; TCRdb's copy has only in-frame clones and leaves some out. In the table there are 2,600 or so clones, less than 25% of which are singletons. Specimen: tumor tissue from a relapse. The receptors stem from a human donor with relapsed Burkitt lymphoma. Some clones in this sample may be carry-over from other donors' samples.

This sequence joins TRBV23-1 and TRBJ1-1; 7 bases are shared with TRBD1. TRBV23-1 is flagged as an ORF with uncertain function. The V gene end was trimmed by 4 bases and the J gene end by 7 bases; junction bases not matched to a gene: 6. The CDR3 runs to 13 residues. CDR3 protein: CASSPGTEVEAFF. The CDR3 nucleotides are TGCGCCAGCAGTCCAGGGACAGAGGTTGAAGCTTTCTTT.

This clone was counted only a few times. V is TRBV5-6 and J is TRBJ2-4; 10 bases map to TRBD2. This CDR3 has 19 residues. CDR1 is SGHDT and CDR2 is YYEEEE in the germline V gene. J was trimmed by 5 bases and V by 5 bases; bases with no gene match: 19. The CDR3 loop reads CASSPQRGGIFPLQNIQYF. The CDR3 DNA reads TGTGCCAGCAGTCCCCAGCGGGGGGGCATTTTCCCCCTTCAAAACATTCAGTACTTC.

The J gene is TRBJ2-7, the V gene TRBV5-5; 9 bases line up with TRBD1. CDR3 length: 14 residues. Trimming took 1 base from V and 3 from J; bases not matched to a gene: 2. The germline V gene has CDR1 SGHKS and CDR2 YYEKEE (reference sequence). CDR3 coding DNA: TGTGCCAGCAGCTTGTGGGACAGGGACTACGAGCAGTACTTC. It is translated as CASSLWDRDYEQYF.

This chain links TRBV28 with TRBJ2-7; the D gene is possibly TRBD1 (8 bases). This CDR3 has 13 amino acids. With 2 bases removed from V and 6 bases from J, the gap between germline ends came to 11 bases. Germline lookup yields CDR1 MDHEN and CDR2 SYDVKM. CDR3 sequence: CASSLHRGGEQYF. In DNA, the CDR3 is TGTGCCAGCAGTTTACACAGGGGGGGCGAGCAGTACTTC. Looking up the rest from reference TRBV28 and TRBJ2-7 gives the full variable domain: DVKVTQSSRYLVKRTGEKVFLECVQDMDHENMFWYRQDPGLGLRLIYFSYDVKMKEKGDIPEGYSVSREKKERFSLILESASTNQTSMYLCASSLHRGGEQYFGPGTRLTVT.

The V and J genes are TRBV7-6 and TRBJ2-7; D gene uncertain. Trimming took off 2 bases at V and 5 bases at J, with 22 bases between the two ends. CDR1 is SGHVS, CDR2 FNYEAQ, per germline. CDR3 length equals 17 residues. The CDR3 nucleotides are TGTGCCAGCAGCTTAAGGGAAACTCATGCGCAGAGGCACGAGCAGTACTTC. This gives the protein CASSLRETHAQRHEQYF. Based on the CDR3 plus reference TRBV7-6 and TRBJ2-7, the full variable domain is GAGVSQSPRYKVTKRGQDVALRCDPISGHVSLYWYRQALGQGPEFLTYFNYEAQQDKSGLPNDRFSAERPEGSISTLTIQRTEQRDSAMYRCASSLRETHAQRHEQYFGPGTRLTVT.

The chain employs TRBV25-1 and TRBJ1-2; 9 positions match TRBD1. V shed 4 bases, J shed 7 bases, and the junction held 13 bases outside the gene matches. CDR3 length: 16 residues. Germline-derived CDR1 and CDR2 are MGHDK and SYGVNS. CDR3 protein: CASSGVGTGKFGGYTF. For the CDR3, the DNA is TGTGCCAGCAGTGGGGTGGGGACAGGGAAGTTTGGTGGCTACACCTTC.

J is TRBJ1-2 and V is TRBV7-9, with D maybe TRBD1 (5 bases). This CDR3 spans 14 amino acids. CDR1 SEHNR and CDR2 FQNEAQ come from the germline V gene (reference sequence). V gave up 3 bases and J gave up 8 bases, with 16 bases separating them. The CDR3: CASSFAPLWGGYTF. As DNA, the CDR3 is TGTGCCAGCAGCTTCGCCCCCTTATGGGGCGGCTACACCTTC.

In its sample, this clone was seen a few times. CDR3: CSVALAGGYTQYF. CDR3 DNA: TGCAGCGTAGCCTTAGCGGGGGGTTATACGCAGTATTTT. The chain joins TRBV29-1 to TRBJ2-3; 10 bases map to TRBD2. Germline-derived CDR1 and CDR2 are SQVTM and ANQGSEA. The CDR3 is 13 amino acids. J lost 7 bases, V lost 6 bases, and 7 bases had no gene match.

The chain combines TRBV30 with TRBJ2-1, with a tentative D call TRBD2 (6 bases). Germline CDR1 and CDR2: GTSNPN and SVGIG (reference sequence). V lost 0 bases, J lost 5 bases, and 11 bases lay in between. The CDR3 contains 14 residues. The CDR3 nucleotides read TGTGCCTGGAGTGTACGAGGAGGGAACAATGAGCAGTTCTTC. Its protein is CAWSVRGGNNEQFF.

The chain joins TRBV18 to TRBJ1-1; D unclear. With 0 bases removed from V and 1 base from J, the gap between germline ends came to 12 bases. There are 16 residues in the CDR3. Looked up from germline, CDR1 is KGHSH and CDR2 is LQKENI. CDR3 amino acids: CASSPPSVTTNTEAFF. CDR3 nucleotide sequence: TGTGCCAGCTCACCACCGTCGGTCACGACGAACACTGAAGCTTTCTTT.

Only a few counts were recorded for this clone. Sequence at one end of the junction differs from germline and may be a read error. The genes are TRBV30 and TRBJ1-6; D not certain. From germline, CDR1 is GTSNPN and CDR2 SVGIG (reference sequence). The CDR3 has 14 amino acids. CDR3 sequence (DNA): TGTACCTGGAAGGTTCGGGATCATAATTCACCCCTCCACTTT. Residues: CTWKVRDHNSPLHF.

V gene TRBV9 combines with J gene TRBJ2-5; perhaps D is TRBD1 or TRBD2 (5 bases each). The ends were cut back, 0 bases at V and 3 bases at J, with 6 bases in the middle. The CDR3 is made up of 13 amino acids. Germline V gene lookup returns CDR1 SGDLS and CDR2 YYNGEE. The CDR3 bases are TGTGCCAGCAGCGTAGGGGGGAAAGAGACCCAGTACTTC. Its translation is CASSVGGKETQYF.